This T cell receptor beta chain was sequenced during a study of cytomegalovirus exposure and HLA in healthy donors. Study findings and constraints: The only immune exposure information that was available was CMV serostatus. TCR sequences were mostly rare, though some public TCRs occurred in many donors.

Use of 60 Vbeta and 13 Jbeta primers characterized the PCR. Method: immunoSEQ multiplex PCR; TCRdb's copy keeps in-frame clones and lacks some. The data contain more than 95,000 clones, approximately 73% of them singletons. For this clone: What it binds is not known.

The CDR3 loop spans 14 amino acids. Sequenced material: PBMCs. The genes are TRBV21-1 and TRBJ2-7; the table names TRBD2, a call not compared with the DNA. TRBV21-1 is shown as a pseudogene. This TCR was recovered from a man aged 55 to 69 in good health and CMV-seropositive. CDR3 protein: CASSKAWSSYEQYF. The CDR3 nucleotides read TGTGCCAGCAGCAAGGCTTGGAGCTCCTACGAGCAGTACTTC.